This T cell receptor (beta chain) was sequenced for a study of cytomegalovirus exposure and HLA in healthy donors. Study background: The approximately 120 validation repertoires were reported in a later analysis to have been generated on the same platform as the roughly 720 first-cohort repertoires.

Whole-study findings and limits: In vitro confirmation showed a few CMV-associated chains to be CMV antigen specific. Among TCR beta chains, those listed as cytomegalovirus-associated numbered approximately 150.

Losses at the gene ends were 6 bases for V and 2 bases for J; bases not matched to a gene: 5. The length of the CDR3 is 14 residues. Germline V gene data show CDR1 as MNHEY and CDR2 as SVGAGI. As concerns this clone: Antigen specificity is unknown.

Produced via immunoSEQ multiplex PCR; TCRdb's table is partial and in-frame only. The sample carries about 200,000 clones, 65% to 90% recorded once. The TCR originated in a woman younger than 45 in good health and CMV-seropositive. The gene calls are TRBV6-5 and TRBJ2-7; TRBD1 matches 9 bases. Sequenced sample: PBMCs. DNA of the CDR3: TGTGCCAGCAGGACGGGACAGGGAGCCTACGAGCAGTACTTC. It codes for CASRTGQGAYEQYF.